This T cell receptor (beta chain) was sequenced for a study of a mutant IDH1 vaccine in newly diagnosed glioma. Repertoires were generated with immunoSEQ multiplex PCR, while TCRdb's copy carries only in-frame clones and drops some. The sample holds tens of thousands of clones, more than 85% seen once. Time point in this sample: baseline, week 1 (first vaccination visit). Treatment specified: pre-vaccination baseline after standard-of-care therapy. CDR1 is SGHVS, CDR2 FNYEAQ, per germline. Trimming pared 4 bases from V and 4 bases from J, leaving 16 bases between. The CDR3 covers 15 residues. This clone was seen a few times.

This sequence originates from a man between 50 and 59 years old with glioma. This chain links TRBV7-6 with TRBJ1-1; D unresolved. This specimen was PBMCs, taken from a glioma patient treated with radiotherapy, temozolomide or both. The CDR3 bases are TGTGCCAGCAGCTATATGAGGGAGGAGAGCACTGAAGCTTTCTTT. Translating gives CASSYMREESTEAFF. Combining the CDR3 with reference TRBV7-6 and TRBJ1-1 gives the whole variable domain GAGVSQSPRYKVTKRGQDVALRCDPISGHVSLYWYRQALGQGPEFLTYFNYEAQQDKSGLPNDRFSAERPEGSISTLTIQRTEQRDSAMYRCASSYMREESTEAFFGQGTRLTVV.